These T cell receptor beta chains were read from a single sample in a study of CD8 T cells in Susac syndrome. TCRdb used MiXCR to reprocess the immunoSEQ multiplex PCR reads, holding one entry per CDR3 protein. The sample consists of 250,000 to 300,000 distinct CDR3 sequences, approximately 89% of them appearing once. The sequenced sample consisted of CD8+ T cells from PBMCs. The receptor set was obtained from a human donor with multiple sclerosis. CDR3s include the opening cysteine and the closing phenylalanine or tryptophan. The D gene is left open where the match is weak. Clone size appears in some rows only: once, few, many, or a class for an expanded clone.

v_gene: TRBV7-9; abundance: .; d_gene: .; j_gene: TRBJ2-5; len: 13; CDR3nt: TGTGCCAGCTCGGACGCCGGGGGCGAGACCCAGTACTTC; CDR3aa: CASSDAGGETQYF
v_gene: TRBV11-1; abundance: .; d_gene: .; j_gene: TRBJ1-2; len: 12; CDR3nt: TGTGCCAGCAGCTCCGGCCTGCATGGCTACACCTTC; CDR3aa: CASSSGLHGYTF
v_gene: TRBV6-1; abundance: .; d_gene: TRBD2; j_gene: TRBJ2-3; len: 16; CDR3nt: TGTGCCAGCAAAGTGGGACTAGCGGACCACACAGATACGCAGTATTTT; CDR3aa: CASKVGLADHTDTQYF
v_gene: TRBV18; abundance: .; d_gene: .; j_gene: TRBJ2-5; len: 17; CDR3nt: TGTGCCAGCACCGGGACCGACTTGTATAATGTGCAAGAGACCCAGTACTTC; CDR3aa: CASTGTDLYNVQETQYF
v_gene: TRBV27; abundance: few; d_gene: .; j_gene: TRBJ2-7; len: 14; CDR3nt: TGTGCCAGCACCGGGCCATCTTCGGGCTACGAGCAGTACTTC; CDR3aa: CASTGPSSGYEQYF
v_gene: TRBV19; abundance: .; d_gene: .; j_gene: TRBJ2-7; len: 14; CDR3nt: TGTGCCAGTAGTAGCGCCGTGGAGGGCTACGAGCAGTACTTC; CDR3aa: CASSSAVEGYEQYF
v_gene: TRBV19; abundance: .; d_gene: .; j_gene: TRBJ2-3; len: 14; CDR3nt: TGTGCCAGTACCGTGGACACTAGCACAGATACGCAGTATTTT; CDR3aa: CASTVDTSTDTQYF
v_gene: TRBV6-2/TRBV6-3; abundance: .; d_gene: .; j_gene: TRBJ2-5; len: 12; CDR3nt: TGTGCCAGCAGCCTGGGGGAAGAGACCCAGTACTTC; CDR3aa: CASSLGEETQYF
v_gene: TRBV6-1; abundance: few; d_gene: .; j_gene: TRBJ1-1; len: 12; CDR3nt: TGTGCCAGCAGGGAGATGAACACTGAAGCTTTCTTT; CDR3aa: CASREMNTEAFF
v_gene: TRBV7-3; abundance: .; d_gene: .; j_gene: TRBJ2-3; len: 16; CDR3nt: TGTGCCAGCAGCTTAACCGCGGGCCTAGGCACAGATACGCAGTATTTT; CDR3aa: CASSLTAGLGTDTQYF
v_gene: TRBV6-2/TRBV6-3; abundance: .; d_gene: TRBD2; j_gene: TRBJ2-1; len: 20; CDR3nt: TGTGCCAGCAGTTTCGGGACTAGCGGGAGGTTCTCTCAGGTTATCAATGAGCAGTTCTTC; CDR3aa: CASSFGTSGRFSQVINEQFF
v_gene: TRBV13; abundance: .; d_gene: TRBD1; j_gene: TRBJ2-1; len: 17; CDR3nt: TGTGCCAGCAGCAGCACAGGGGGTTGGGGCTCCTACAATGAGCAGTTCTTC; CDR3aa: CASSSTGGWGSYNEQFF
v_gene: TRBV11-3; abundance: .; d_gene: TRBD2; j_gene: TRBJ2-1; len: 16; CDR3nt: TGTGCCAGCAGCTTATTACCGGCGGGGGAGGATGGTGAGCAGTTCTTC; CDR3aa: CASSLLPAGEDGEQFF
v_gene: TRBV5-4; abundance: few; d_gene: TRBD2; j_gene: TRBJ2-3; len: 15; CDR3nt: TGTGCCAGCAGCTTGGGGCCGGCTAGCGGGGATACGCAGTATTTT; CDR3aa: CASSLGPASGDTQYF
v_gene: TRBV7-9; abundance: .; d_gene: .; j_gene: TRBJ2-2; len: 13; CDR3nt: TGTGCCAGCAGCTTTTTTATCACCGGGGAGCTGTTTTTT; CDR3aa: CASSFFITGELFF
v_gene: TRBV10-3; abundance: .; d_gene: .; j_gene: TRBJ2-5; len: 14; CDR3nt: TGTGCCATCAGTGAGTCAGTCTCAAGGGACTTGAGGTACTTC; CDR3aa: CAISESVSRDLRYF
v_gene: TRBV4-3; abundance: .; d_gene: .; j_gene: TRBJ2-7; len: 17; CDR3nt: TGCGCCAGCAGCCAAGAAAGGCGGTACACCACCTCCTACGAGCAGTACTTC; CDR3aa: CASSQERRYTTSYEQYF
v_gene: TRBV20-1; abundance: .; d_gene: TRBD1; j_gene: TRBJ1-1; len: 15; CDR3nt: TGCAGTGCTAGAGATTTATTAGGGGGCCGGGGTGAAGCTTTCTTT; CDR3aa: CSARDLLGGRGEAFF
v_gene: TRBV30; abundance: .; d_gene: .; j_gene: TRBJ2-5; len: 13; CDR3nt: TGTGCCTGGAGTGTCGGGGTCGGGGAGACCCAGTACTTC; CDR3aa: CAWSVGVGETQYF
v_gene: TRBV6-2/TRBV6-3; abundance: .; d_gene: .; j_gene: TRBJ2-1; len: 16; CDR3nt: TGTGCCAGCAGTTACTCGACACAGACTCCCTACAATGAGCAGTTCTTC; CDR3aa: CASSYSTQTPYNEQFF
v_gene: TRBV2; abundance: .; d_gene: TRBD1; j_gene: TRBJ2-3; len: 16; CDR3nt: TGTGCCAGCAGTGAGGGACAGGGCCTGGGCACAGATACGCAGTATTTT; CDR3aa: CASSEGQGLGTDTQYF
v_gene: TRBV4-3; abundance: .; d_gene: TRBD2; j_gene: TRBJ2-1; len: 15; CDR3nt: TGCGCCAGCAGCCAAGAAAAGCGGGGGCACAATGAGCAGTTCTTC; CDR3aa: CASSQEKRGHNEQFF
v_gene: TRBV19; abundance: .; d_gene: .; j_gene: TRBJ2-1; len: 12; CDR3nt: TGTGCCACAGGGATGAACTACAATGAGCAGTTCTTC; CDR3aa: CATGMNYNEQFF
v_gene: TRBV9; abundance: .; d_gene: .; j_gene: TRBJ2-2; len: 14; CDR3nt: TGTGCCAGCAGCGTAGAGCAGGGCACCGGGGAGCTGTTTTTT; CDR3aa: CASSVEQGTGELFF
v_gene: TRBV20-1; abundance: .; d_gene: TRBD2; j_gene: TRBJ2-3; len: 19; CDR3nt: TGCAGTGCTAGAGATTACGCCAGCGGGACCCCGGCCGACACAGATACGCAGTATTTT; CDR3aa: CSARDYASGTPADTDTQYF
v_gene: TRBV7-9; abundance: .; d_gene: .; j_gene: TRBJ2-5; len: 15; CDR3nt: TGTGCCAGCAGCCCCGTCATGTCCGGTAGGAAGACCCAGTACTTC; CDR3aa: CASSPVMSGRKTQYF
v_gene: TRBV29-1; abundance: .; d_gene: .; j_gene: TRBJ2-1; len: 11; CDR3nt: TGCAGCGTTGAGGCGAACAATGAGCAGTTCTTC; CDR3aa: CSVEANNEQFF
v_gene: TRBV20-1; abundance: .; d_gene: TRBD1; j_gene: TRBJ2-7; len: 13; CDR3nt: TGCAGTGCTTCCGACAGGGGTCTTGGCGAGCAGTACTTC; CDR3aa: CSASDRGLGEQYF
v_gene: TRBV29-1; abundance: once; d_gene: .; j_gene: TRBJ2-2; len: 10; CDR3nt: TGCAGCGCCCGCTTCGGGGAGCTGTTTTTT; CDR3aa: CSARFGELFF
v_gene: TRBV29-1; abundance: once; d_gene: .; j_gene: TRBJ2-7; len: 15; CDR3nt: TGCAGCGTTGAAGGGGTAAGGCAGGGGCCCCGCGAGCAGTACTTC; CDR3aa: CSVEGVRQGPREQYF
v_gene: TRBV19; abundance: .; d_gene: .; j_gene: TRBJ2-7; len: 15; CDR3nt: TGTGCCAGTAGTTCGGGCCCGATCCCTGCCTACGAGCAGTACTTC; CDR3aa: CASSSGPIPAYEQYF
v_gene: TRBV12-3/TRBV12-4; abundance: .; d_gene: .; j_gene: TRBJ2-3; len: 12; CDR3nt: TGTGCCAGCAGGGGAGATTCAGATACGCAGTATTTT; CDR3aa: CASRGDSDTQYF
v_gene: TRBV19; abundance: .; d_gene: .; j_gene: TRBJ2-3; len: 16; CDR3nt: TGTGCCAGTAGTACCACAGGAATTATAGGCACAGATACGCAGTATTTT; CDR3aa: CASSTTGIIGTDTQYF
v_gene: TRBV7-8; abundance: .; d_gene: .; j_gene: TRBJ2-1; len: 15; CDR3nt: TGTGCCAGCAGCTTAGGTGGCGTAACCTACAATGAGCAGTTCTTC; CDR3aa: CASSLGGVTYNEQFF
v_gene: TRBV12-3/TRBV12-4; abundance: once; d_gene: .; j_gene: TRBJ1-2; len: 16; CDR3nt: TGTGCCAGCAGTTTGGCCCTTCTCGGGCCAGCTTATGGCTACACCTTC; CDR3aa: CASSLALLGPAYGYTF
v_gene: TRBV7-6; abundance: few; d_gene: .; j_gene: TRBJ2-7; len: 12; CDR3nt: TGTGCCAGCAGCCTCCCTGGGGGGGAGCAGTACTTC; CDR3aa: CASSLPGGEQYF
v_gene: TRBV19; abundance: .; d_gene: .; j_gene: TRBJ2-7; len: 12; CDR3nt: TGTGCCAGTGGCCCAGGGGCCTACGAGCAGTACTTC; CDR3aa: CASGPGAYEQYF
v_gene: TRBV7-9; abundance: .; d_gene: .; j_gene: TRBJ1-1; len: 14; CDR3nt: TGTGCCAGCAGCTCCAAGGGGCCATACACTGAAGCTTTCTTT; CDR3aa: CASSSKGPYTEAFF
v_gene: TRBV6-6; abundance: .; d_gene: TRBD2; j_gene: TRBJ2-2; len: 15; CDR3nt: TGTGCCGGCTCCGGGACTAGCGGGGCCACCGGGGAGCTGTTTTTT; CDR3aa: CAGSGTSGATGELFF
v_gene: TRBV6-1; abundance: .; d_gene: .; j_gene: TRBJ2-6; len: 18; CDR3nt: TGTGCCAGCACCCATCCTCGGCAGGCCACCTCTGGGGCCAACGTCCTGACTTTC; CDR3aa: CASTHPRQATSGANVLTF
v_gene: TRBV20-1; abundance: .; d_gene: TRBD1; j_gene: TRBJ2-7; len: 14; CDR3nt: TGCAGTGCTAGAGACCCGAGGACAGGGCTCGAGCAGTACTTC; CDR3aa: CSARDPRTGLEQYF
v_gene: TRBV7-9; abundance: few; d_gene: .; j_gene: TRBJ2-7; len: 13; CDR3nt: TGTGCCAGCAGCTTATCGGACCCCTACGAGCAGTACTTC; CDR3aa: CASSLSDPYEQYF
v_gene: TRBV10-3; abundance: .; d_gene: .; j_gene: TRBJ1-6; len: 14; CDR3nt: TGTGCCACAACTGACAGGTCAGGGAATTCACCCCTCCACTTT; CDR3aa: CATTDRSGNSPLHF
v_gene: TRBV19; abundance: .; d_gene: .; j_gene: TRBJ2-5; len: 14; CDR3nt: TGTGCCAGTAAGGGACCAAGGGACACAGAGACCCAGTACTTC; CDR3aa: CASKGPRDTETQYF
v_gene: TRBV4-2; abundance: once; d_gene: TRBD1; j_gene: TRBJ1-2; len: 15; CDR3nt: TGTGCCAGCAGCCCTCGATTGACAGGGAGCTATGGCTACACCTTC; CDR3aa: CASSPRLTGSYGYTF
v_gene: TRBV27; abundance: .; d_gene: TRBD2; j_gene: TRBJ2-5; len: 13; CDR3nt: TGTGCCAGTGGGGGGGAAGCGGGATCCCCGTGGCACTTC; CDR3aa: CASGGEAGSPWHF
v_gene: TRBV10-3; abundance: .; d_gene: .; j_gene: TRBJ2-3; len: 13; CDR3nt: TGTGCCATCACCCGTGGCGGAGCAGATACGCAGTATTTT; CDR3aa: CAITRGGADTQYF
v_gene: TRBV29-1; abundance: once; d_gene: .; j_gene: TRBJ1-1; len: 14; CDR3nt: TGCAGCGTGCTACGGACGAGTCTGAACACTAAAGCTTTCTTT; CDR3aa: CSVLRTSLNTKAFF
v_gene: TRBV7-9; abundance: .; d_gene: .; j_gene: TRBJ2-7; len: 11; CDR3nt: TGTGCCAGCAGCACAAACTACGAGCAGTACTTC; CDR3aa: CASSTNYEQYF
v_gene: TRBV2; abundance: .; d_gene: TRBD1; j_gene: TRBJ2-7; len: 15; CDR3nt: TGTGCCAGCACCGAAACCGGGACAGGAACCTACGAGCAGTACTTC; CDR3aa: CASTETGTGTYEQYF
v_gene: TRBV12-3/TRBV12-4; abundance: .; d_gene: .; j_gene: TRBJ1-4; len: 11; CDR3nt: .; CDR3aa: CASILGEKLFF
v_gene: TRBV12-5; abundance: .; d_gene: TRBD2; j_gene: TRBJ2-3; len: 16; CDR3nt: TGTGCTAGTGGTTGGACTAGCGGGACGTACCCAGATACGCAGTATTTT; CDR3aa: CASGWTSGTYPDTQYF
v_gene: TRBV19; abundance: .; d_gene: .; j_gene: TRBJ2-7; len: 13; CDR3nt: TGTGCCAGTGGATCAGGGGTCCCCTACGAGCAGTACTTC; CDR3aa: CASGSGVPYEQYF